The 14 T cell receptor beta chains given below trace back to one sample, sequenced in a study of T cells in localized non-small cell lung cancer (dated by TCRdb to 2020 to 2021). The library came from the immunoSEQ multiplex PCR assay. The table was pulled from immuneACCESS by TCRdb, which kept in-frame rearrangements only. Such tables lose some clones; where checked, under half of the loss comes from unresolved V genes, and the rest has no known cause. The sample table records 2,000 to 2,500 clones; around 29% of these occur just once. Over 9% of the sample lies in the top ten. Here the sequenced sample was lung tumor tissue, taken before any cancer treatment. The receptors derive from a man aged 40 to 70 with stage III squamous cell lung carcinoma.

The CDR3 bases are TGCGCCAGCAGTCCGGGAACAGGTAGCAATGAAAAACTGTTTTTT. Amino acids: CASSPGTGSNEKLFF. The chain recombines TRBV10-2 with TRBJ1-4; TRBD1 might be the D (5 bases). Germline V gene sequence: CDR1 WSHSY, CDR2 SAAADI. Between the trimmed V and J ends, which lost 5 bases and 5 bases, there was a span of 15 bases. This CDR3 has 15 amino acids.

Within the sample, this clone is medium-sized. This chain connects TRBV4-1 to TRBJ2-5, with TRBD1 matching 11 bases. Germline values: CDR1 MGHRA, CDR2 YSYEKL. This CDR3 contains 15 residues. Germline trimming cut 1 base from V and 7 bases from J; bases unmatched to any gene: 5. The CDR3 here is CASSQVDRGRGTQYF. Here the CDR3 DNA reads TGCGCCAGCAGCCAAGTGGACAGGGGGCGAGGGACCCAGTACTTC.

The chain combines TRBV6-8 with TRBJ1-2; no reliable D call. Germline values: CDR1 MNHGY, CDR2 SAAAGT. V was pared by 5 bases and J by 4 bases, with 20 bases between. This CDR3 is 16 amino acids long. The CDR3, as DNA: TGTGCCAGCAGTGCCGCTAGCTCTAGAAAGACCTATGGCTACACCTTC. Amino acids: CASSAASSRKTYGYTF.

The chain has TRBV19 and TRBJ2-3; D is ambiguous. V lost 10 bases and J lost 1, with 12 bases in between. CDR1 LNHDA and CDR2 SQIVND come from the germline V gene (reference sequence). This CDR3 is 13 amino acids long. CDR3 loop: CATDVGGTDTQYF. The CDR3 DNA reads TGTGCCACCGATGTCGGCGGCACAGATACGCAGTATTTT.

This chain joins TRBV14 and TRBJ2-1; 7 positions match TRBD1. The CDR3 totals 17 residues. The germline V gene has CDR1 SGHDN and CDR2 FVKESK. The ends lost 1 base at V and 6 bases at J; junction bases unmatched: 12. The CDR3 region has the DNA TGTGCCAGCAGCCAAGTTCGGCATACAGGGGCTAGCAATGAGCAGTTCTTC. Protein sequence: CASSQVRHTGASNEQFF.

This clone was found a few times. The rearrangement uses TRBV10-3 and TRBJ2-7, with a tentative D call TRBD1 (6 bases). Germline lookup yields CDR1 ENHRY and CDR2 SYGVKD. The CDR3 consists of 12 residues. The V and J ends lost 10 bases and 2 bases respectively, with 12 bases between them. The chain's CDR3 is CASRDTTYEQYF. The CDR3 nucleotides read TGTGCCAGTAGGGACACTACCTACGAGCAGTACTTC.

The chain employs TRBV7-7 and TRBJ2-4; the D call may be TRBD1 or TRBD2 (5 bases each). Trimming took 1 base from V and 5 from J, leaving 9 bases between them. CDR3 size: 14 residues. Per germline, CDR1 SSHAT and CDR2 FNYEAQ (reference sequence). CDR3 amino acids: CASSLVGTENIQYF. CDR3 bases: TGTGCCAGCAGCTTAGTGGGGACGGAAAACATTCAGTACTTC.

The chain uses TRBV30 and TRBJ2-2; D may correspond to TRBD1 or TRBD2 (5 bases each). This CDR3 contains 16 residues. The germline CDR1 and CDR2 sequences are GTSNPN and SVGIG (reference sequence). Trimming left V 2 bases short and J 1 base short, with 14 bases between. Here the CDR3 reads CAWSLGWGRNTGELFF. The CDR3 nucleotides read TGTGCCTGGAGTTTGGGGTGGGGACGGAACACCGGGGAGCTGTTTTTT.

The sample holds a few counts of this clone. The gene calls are TRBV6-8 and TRBJ2-7; D call uncertain. Trimming took off 5 bases at V and 4 bases at J, with 12 bases between the two ends. The CDR3 loop spans 13 amino acids. In germline, CDR1 is MNHGY, CDR2 SAAAGT. As DNA, the CDR3 is TGTGCCAGCAGTGACCCGCCAAGGTACGAGCAGTACGTC. The encoded protein is CASSDPPRYEQYV.

By share of the sample, this clone is medium-sized. The CDR3 reads CASRRTPQSETQYF. The CDR3 DNA sequence: TGTGCCAGCAGGAGGACTCCCCAATCGGAGACCCAGTACTTC. This sequence joins TRBV9 and TRBJ2-5, with D perhaps matching TRBD2 (5 bases). Deletions cut 5 bases from V and 5 bases from J, with 16 bases between. The CDR3 spans 14 residues. The germline V gene encodes CDR1 SGDLS and CDR2 YYNGEE. Full variable domain (outside the CDR3, taken from reference TRBV9 and TRBJ2-5): DSGVTQTPKHLITATGQRVTLRCSPRSGDLSVYWYQQSLDQGLQFLIQYYNGEERAKGNILERFSAQQFPDLHSELNLSSLELGDSALYFCASRRTPQSETQYFGPGTRLLVL.

The V call is TRBV4-1, the J call TRBJ1-5; D perhaps matches TRBD1 (5 bases). The CDR3 covers 15 residues. The germline V and J ends were trimmed by 3 bases and 6 bases, with 15 bases remaining between them. CDR1 and CDR2 (germline): MGHRA, YSYEKL. DNA of the CDR3: TGCGCCAGCAGCCAGACAGACGTAGCAACTCAGCCCCAGCATTTT. This translates into CASSQTDVATQPQHF.

This rearrangement joins TRBV10-3 to TRBJ2-7; 8 bases agree with TRBD1. CDR3 length: 13 amino acids. The germline V gene has CDR1 ENHRY and CDR2 SYGVKD. V shed 7 bases, J shed 1 base, and the junction held 3 bases outside the gene matches. The DNA of the CDR3 is TGTGCCATCAAAGGACAGGGTTCCTACGAGCAGTACTTC. Its translation: CAIKGQGSYEQYF.

This chain's CDR3 is CSVETVGQVFDEQFF. In DNA form, the CDR3 reads TGCAGCGTTGAAACTGTGGGACAGGTTTTCGATGAGCAGTTCTTC. The chain couples TRBV29-1 to TRBJ2-1; 8 nucleotides match TRBD1. Trimming at V came to 2 bases and at J to 8 bases, leaving 11 bases not matched to a gene. Germline V gives CDR1 SQVTM, CDR2 ANQGSEA. This CDR3 spans 15 amino acids.

The chain joins TRBV19 to TRBJ1-3; D is unclear. The CDR3 sequence is 12 residues long. Germline assignment: CDR1 LNHDA and CDR2 SQIVND (reference sequence). Deletions cut 1 base from V and 5 bases from J, with 3 bases between. DNA of the CDR3: TGTGCCAGTAGTATAGGGAGAAACACCATATATTTT. This codes for CASSIGRNTIYF.